One sample yielded the 20 T cell receptor beta chains listed below, sequenced in a study of blood T cell repertoires in COVID-19. Sequencing used immunoSEQ multiplex PCR; TCRdb keeps in-frame clones, though not all of them. The sample lists about 300,000 clones, 70% to 90% occurring once. The sequenced sample consisted of peripheral blood. The receptors were gathered from a woman aged 25-40 years who had recovered from COVID-19.

This chain connects TRBV5-4 to TRBJ2-1; a possible D gene is TRBD1 (6 bases). Looked up from germline, CDR1 is SGHNT and CDR2 is YYREEE (reference sequence). V gave up 1 base and J gave up 11 bases, with 10 bases separating them. CDR3 length: 12 amino acids. The CDR3 spells CASSLPGEKQFF. The CDR3 DNA sequence: TGTGCCAGCAGCTTGCCAGGGGAAAAGCAGTTCTTC.

The chain employs TRBV5-6 and TRBJ1-5; unclear D gene. CDR3 length: 13 residues. The V gene lost 3 bases and the J gene lost 3 bases, with 7 bases spanning the gap. Germline CDR1 and CDR2: SGHDT and YYEEEE. The CDR3: CASSWRLNQPQHF. The CDR3 bases are TGTGCCAGCAGCTGGAGGCTCAATCAGCCCCAGCATTTT.

V gene TRBV4-1 combines with J gene TRBJ1-5; D unresolved. The germline CDR1 and CDR2 sequences are MGHRA and YSYEKL. With 0 bases removed from V and 7 bases from J, the gap between germline ends came to 13 bases. This CDR3 region has 15 residues. CDR3 in amino acids: CASSQDHSGSQPQHF. CDR3 DNA: TGCGCCAGCAGCCAAGATCACTCAGGCTCACAGCCCCAGCATTTT.

V gene TRBV18 combines with J gene TRBJ2-3; TRBD1 agrees at 8 bases. The length of the CDR3 is 15 residues. Germline-derived CDR1 and CDR2 are KGHSH and LQKENI. Trimming at V came to 1 base and at J to 2 bases, leaving 2 bases not matched to a gene. The CDR3: CASSPRTGLTDTQYF. DNA for the CDR3: TGTGCCAGCTCACCACGGACAGGGCTCACAGATACGCAGTATTTT.

This rearrangement joins TRBV24-1 to TRBJ2-5; a possible D gene is TRBD1 (6 bases). V lost 4 bases and J 6 bases, leaving 14 bases between the germline ends. The CDR3 runs to 14 residues. CDR1 is KGHDR and CDR2 is SFDVKD in the germline V gene. In DNA, the CDR3 is TGTGCCACCAGTGACGGGAACAGGGAACAGACCCAGTACTTC. Translating gives CATSDGNREQTQYF.

This clone was recorded once. This chain joins TRBV28 and TRBJ1-5; tentative D call: TRBD1 (5 bases). From germline, CDR1 is MDHEN and CDR2 SYDVKM. Trimming cost V 5 bases and J 3 bases, with 11 bases left between them. The CDR3 runs to 14 residues. The CDR3 DNA reads TGTGCCAGCAGTGGCGGGACTCACAATCAGCCCCAGCATTTT. Translated, it gives CASSGGTHNQPQHF.

CDR3: CAISGDRVGFNTEAFF. The CDR3 nucleotides read TGTGCCATCAGTGGGGACAGAGTGGGGTTTAACACTGAAGCTTTCTTT. The chain recombines TRBV10-3 with TRBJ1-1, with TRBD1 identical over 7 bases. V shed 4 bases, J shed 2 bases, and the junction held 10 bases outside the gene matches. Per germline, CDR1 ENHRY and CDR2 SYGVKD. This CDR3 has 16 amino acids.

This chain uses TRBV6-2 or TRBV6-3 with TRBJ2-7, with D hard to call. V lost 5 bases and J 4 bases, leaving 9 bases between the germline ends. The CDR3 consists of 12 residues. Germline loops: CDR1 MNHEY, CDR2 SVGEGT. CDR3 in DNA: TGTGCCAGCAGTATACAGATTTACGAGCAGTACTTC. Its protein is CASSIQIYEQYF.

This clone appeared once. The gene calls are TRBV5-1 and TRBJ2-3; 7 bases line up with TRBD1. The V and J ends lost 3 bases and 1 base, in that order; junction bases with no gene match: 8. Looked up from germline, CDR1 is SGHRS and CDR2 is YFSETQ. The CDR3 has 16 residues. DNA of the CDR3: TGCGCCAGCAGCTCAACCGGGACAGTACGCACAGATACGCAGTATTTT. This gives the protein CASSSTGTVRTDTQYF.

This clone was counted between two and nine times. The chain uses TRBV2 and TRBJ1-5; D unresolved. Trimming shortened V by 1 base and J by 8 bases, and 9 bases separated the two germline ends. CDR1 and CDR2 (germline): SNHLY, FYNNEI. The CDR3 runs 13 residues. Written as DNA, the CDR3 is TGTGCCAGCAGTGAAGACGGGAGGAAGCCCCAGCATTTT. It encodes CASSEDGRKPQHF.

J is TRBJ1-1 and V is TRBV11-2; the D gene is possibly TRBD1 (5 bases). The V end lost 2 bases, the J end lost 2 bases, and 9 bases lay between the germline ends. CDR3 length: 14 amino acids. The V gene's germline CDR1 is SGHAT and CDR2 FQNNGV. The CDR3 nucleotides are TGTGCCAGCAGCTTAAGGGGTGACAACACTGAAGCTTTCTTT. It specifies CASSLRGDNTEAFF.

The genes are TRBV28 and TRBJ1-3, with D possibly being TRBD1 (6 bases). The CDR3 is 15 amino acids. CDR1 and CDR2 (germline): MDHEN, SYDVKM. Trimming pared 6 bases from V and 11 bases from J, leaving 23 bases between. CDR3 amino acids: CASRPGRTAGLAIYF. The CDR3 nucleotides are TGTGCCAGCAGGCCAGGAAGGACAGCCGGATTGGCCATATATTTT.

The chain has TRBV6-5 and TRBJ2-5; 7 bases match TRBD1. CDR3 length: 14 amino acids. CDR1 is MNHEY and CDR2 is SVGAGI in the germline V gene. J lost 5 bases, V lost 6 bases, and 9 bases had no gene match. The chain's CDR3 is CASSPDRVRETQYF. The CDR3 DNA is TGTGCCAGCAGCCCAGACAGGGTGAGGGAGACCCAGTACTTC.

The sample holds a few counts of this clone. This sequence joins TRBV4-3 and TRBJ2-7; D possibly corresponds to TRBD2 (5 bases). Trimming removed 1 base from V and 1 base from J, with 8 bases in between. The germline V gene has CDR1 LGHNA and CDR2 YSLEER. CDR3 length equals 14 residues. The CDR3 region has the DNA TGCGCCAGCAGCCAAGTATCGGGGTCCTACGAGCAGTACTTC. This sequence encodes CASSQVSGSYEQYF.

The CDR3, as DNA: TGTGCCAGCAGCGTAGGGAGGAGCTCCTACGAGCAGTACTTC. The encoded protein is CASSVGRSSYEQYF. This sequence joins TRBV9 and TRBJ2-7; TRBD2 is a possible D gene (5 bases). Germline V CDR1 and CDR2: SGDLS, YYNGEE. The CDR3 is made up of 14 amino acids. Between the trimmed V and J ends, which lost 0 bases and 0 bases, there was a span of 7 bases.

This clone was detected once. V gene TRBV11-3 combines with J gene TRBJ1-3, with D hard to call. CDR1 is SGHNT and CDR2 is YENEEA in the germline V gene. The V and J ends lost 0 bases and 0 bases respectively, with 6 bases between them. The CDR3 runs to 15 residues. In DNA form, the CDR3 reads TGTGCCAGCAGCTTAGACCATTCCTCTGGAAACACCATATATTTT. As protein: CASSLDHSSGNTIYF.

This chain connects TRBV7-9 to TRBJ1-4; 8 nucleotides agree with TRBD1. This CDR3 region has 17 residues. The germline gives CDR1 SEHNR, CDR2 FQNEAQ (reference sequence). J gave up 11 bases and V 5 bases, and 19 bases lay outside the gene matches. The CDR3 DNA sequence: TGTGCCAGCAGCCTCGGACAGGGACTATCAACTATGGGGAAACTGTTTTTT. The encoded protein is CASSLGQGLSTMGKLFF.

The chain links TRBV9 to TRBJ1-2, with 7 positions matching TRBD1. This CDR3 is built from 15 residues. V lost 4 bases to trimming and J lost 5 bases; unmatched junction nucleotides: 11. The germline gives CDR1 SGDLS, CDR2 YYNGEE. The CDR3 DNA sequence: TGTGCCAGCAGCTTCCGTCCTGGGACAGCTTATGGCTACACCTTC. This gives the protein CASSFRPGTAYGYTF. Supplemented by reference TRBV9 and TRBJ1-2, the full variable domain reads DSGVTQTPKHLITATGQRVTLRCSPRSGDLSVYWYQQSLDQGLQFLIQYYNGEERAKGNILERFSAQQFPDLHSELNLSSLELGDSALYFCASSFRPGTAYGYTFGSGTRLTVV.

The rearrangement joins TRBV7-9 to TRBJ1-5, with TRBD1 as a possible D gene (6 bases). Germline V gives CDR1 SEHNR, CDR2 FQNEAQ (reference sequence). This CDR3 is 14 amino acids long. V was trimmed by 3 bases and J by 2 bases, leaving 8 bases between them. The CDR3 reads CASSLSGGNQPQHF. The CDR3 nucleotides read TGTGCCAGCAGCTTGTCAGGGGGCAATCAGCCCCAGCATTTT.

The CDR3 sequence is CASSPYPQGPNEKLFF. In DNA, the CDR3 is TGTGCCAGCAGTCCTTACCCACAGGGACCTAATGAAAAACTGTTTTTT. The chain is built from TRBV27 and TRBJ1-4, with D possibly being TRBD1 (6 bases). Trimming cost V 5 bases and J 3 bases, with 16 bases left between them. Looked up from germline, CDR1 is MNHEY and CDR2 is SMNVEV (reference sequence). The CDR3 consists of 16 residues.